Presented here are 3 T cell receptor beta chains from one specimen sequenced in a study of shared clonotypes between healthy human individuals. Libraries were prepared by immunoSEQ multiplex PCR; TCRdb keeps only in-frame clonotypes and omits some of them. The sample lists over a million clones; 96% were seen once. Sample: naive CD4+ T cells sorted from blood. Subset noted: CD45RA+ positively selected. The receptors stem from a man aged 25 to 40 in good health.

CDR3 coding DNA: TGTGCCAGCAGTCCCGCCAGGGTATCTGGCTACACCTTC. Its protein is CASSPARVSGYTF. The chain combines TRBV27 with TRBJ1-2; D possibly corresponds to TRBD1 (5 bases). The V gene's germline CDR1 is MNHEY and CDR2 SMNVEV (reference sequence). V was trimmed by 5 bases and J by 7 bases, leaving 14 bases between them. The CDR3 runs to 13 residues.

CDR3 nucleotide sequence: TGTGCCAGTAACCGGGACAGGGGACATGAGCAGTTCTTC. Encoded protein: CASNRDRGHEQFF. The gene calls are TRBV2 and TRBJ2-1; TRBD1 matches 10 bases. The V and J ends lost 9 bases and 8 bases, in that order; junction bases with no gene match: 7. Germline CDR1 reads SNHLY; CDR2 reads FYNNEI. CDR3 length: 13 amino acids.

This sequence joins TRBV27 and TRBJ2-5; 7 bases map to TRBD1. The CDR3 loop spans 15 amino acids. Looked up from germline, CDR1 is MNHEY and CDR2 is SMNVEV (reference sequence). Trimming removed 5 bases from V and 1 base from J; junction bases left unmatched: 7. CDR3 sequence reads: CASSIRDSPQETQYF. Written as DNA, the CDR3 is TGTGCCAGCAGTATTCGGGACAGCCCCCAAGAGACCCAGTACTTC.